One and the same sample provided the 32 T cell receptor beta chains below, sequenced in a study of T-cell memory formation after mild COVID-19. Each CDR3 protein is one row after TCRdb ran MiXCR on the 5' RACE reads. The sample lists 85,000 to 130,000 distinct CDR3 sequences, about a sixth occurring once. Sequencing used PBMCs or a T cell subset sorted from them (not recorded which). Every receptor here comes from an adult woman who had mild COVID-19 (a few samples of this study predate the infection). Cell type and time point are not known.

J is TRBJ2-1 and V is TRBV20-1; D gene ambiguous. The length of the CDR3 is 15 residues. Per the germline V gene, CDR1 is DFQATT and CDR2 is SNEGSKA (reference sequence). V was clipped by 3 bases and J by 3 bases, with 15 bases between them. The CDR3 here is CSASLSGFDYNEQFF. CDR3 DNA: TGCAGTGCTAGCTTATCCGGGTTTGACTACAATGAGCAGTTCTTC.

The gene calls are TRBV12-3 or TRBV12-4 and TRBJ2-1; D unresolved. The V end was cut by 5 bases, the J end by 9 bases, with 20 bases between. This CDR3 spans 15 amino acids. CDR3 coding DNA: TGTGCCAGCAGTCTCCAGACGTCCTGGATCTCTGAGCAGTTCTTC. This codes for CASSLQTSWISEQFF.

This clonotype was seen only once. The gene calls are TRBV4-3 and TRBJ1-2; perhaps TRBD1 as D (6 bases). The V and J ends lost 0 bases and 3 bases respectively, with 20 bases between them. Looked up from germline, CDR1 is LGHNA and CDR2 is YSLEER. The CDR3 totals 18 residues. CDR3 bases: TGCGCCAGCAGCCAAGATCAAGTCCCCCCAGGGGCCGACTATGGCTACACCTTC. This translates into CASSQDQVPPGADYGYTF.

This clonotype showed up many times. The chain combines TRBV20-1 with TRBJ2-7; D is tentatively TRBD1 or TRBD2 (5 bases each). The CDR3 runs 12 residues. The V and J ends lost 3 bases and 4 bases respectively, with 10 bases between them. Germline loops: CDR1 DFQATT, CDR2 SNEGSKA (reference sequence). The CDR3 here is CSARGPSYEQYF. CDR3 nucleotides: TGCAGTGCTAGGGGACCCTCGTACGAGCAGTACTTC.

The chain employs TRBV5-4 and TRBJ1-1; TRBD1 matches 10 bases. The germline V gene has CDR1 SGHNT and CDR2 YYREEE (reference sequence). The CDR3 sequence is 16 residues long. The V segment lost 0 bases and the J segment 1 base; nucleotides outside the gene matches: 3. The CDR3 here is CASSLGDRGSNTEAFF. In DNA form, the CDR3 reads TGTGCCAGCAGCTTGGGGGACAGGGGTTCGAACACTGAAGCTTTCTTT.

The rearrangement links TRBV9 to TRBJ2-1, with TRBD1 as a possible D gene (6 bases). Germline V gene lookup returns CDR1 SGDLS and CDR2 YYNGEE. There are 13 residues in the CDR3. Trimming took off 3 bases at V and 7 bases at J, with 11 bases between the two ends. The CDR3, as DNA: TGTGCCAGCAGCGCTCAGGGGTGGAATGAGCAGTTCTTC. It encodes CASSAQGWNEQFF.

The rearrangement links TRBV7-7 to TRBJ2-7; D is uncertain. This CDR3 has 13 residues. The germline gives CDR1 SSHAT, CDR2 FNYEAQ (reference sequence). Between the trimmed V and J ends, which lost 3 bases and 3 bases, there was a span of 9 bases. As DNA, the CDR3 is TGTGCCAGCAGCTTGGCCATAAACTACGAGCAGTACTTC. Residues: CASSLAINYEQYF. Together with reference TRBV7-7 and TRBJ2-7, the CDR3 gives the full variable domain: GAGVSQSPRYKVTKRGQDVTLRCDPISSHATLYWYQQALGQGPEFLTYFNYEAQPDKSGLPSDRFSAERPEGSISTLTIQRTEQRDSAMYRCASSLAINYEQYFGPGTRLTVT.

V is TRBV12-5 and J is TRBJ1-1, with D unclear. Germline values: CDR1 LGHNT, CDR2 FRNRAP. The CDR3 contains 12 residues. The V end was cut by 0 bases, the J end by 4 bases, with 3 bases between. DNA of the CDR3: TGTGCTAGTGGTTTGGTAGCCACTGAAGCTTTCTTT. Protein sequence: CASGLVATEAFF. Full variable domain (remainder filled in from reference TRBV12-5 and TRBJ1-1): DARVTQTPRHKVTEMGQEVTMRCQPILGHNTVFWYRQTMMQGLELLAYFRNRAPLDDSGMPKDRFSAEMPDATLATLKIQPSEPRDSAVYFCASGLVATEAFFGQGTRLTVV.

Here the CDR3 DNA reads TGTGCCAGCAGCGGGGAAGGACTAGCGGGGGGCCCCGCAGGCAATGAGCAGTTCTTC. Translating gives CASSGEGLAGGPAGNEQFF. The chain carries TRBV11-2 and TRBJ2-1, with 14 bases identical to TRBD2. CDR1 and CDR2 (germline): SGHAT, FQNNGV. This CDR3 region has 19 residues. J lost 6 bases, V lost 5 bases, and 15 bases had no gene match.

This clonotype was counted many times. The DNA of the CDR3 is TGTGCCAGCAGTGAATATCAGGGGGTAGTCTACGAGCAGTACTTC. Its protein is CASSEYQGVVYEQYF. The V gene is TRBV2, the J gene TRBJ2-7; 7 bases are a match to TRBD1. The CDR3 runs to 15 residues. Germline V gene sequence: CDR1 SNHLY, CDR2 FYNNEI. The V gene end was trimmed by 2 bases and the J gene end by 3 bases; junction bases not matched to a gene: 7.

There are a few counts of this clonotype. V is TRBV7-2 and J is TRBJ1-6; 9 nucleotides align to TRBD1. Germline V gene sequence: CDR1 SGHTA, CDR2 FQGNSA. The length of the CDR3 is 21 residues. Trimming cost V 2 bases and J 9 bases; bases outside gene matches: 23. The CDR3 nucleotides are TGTGCCAGCAGCTTAACTTCCGGGACAGGGCGAGGACAGGGCGAGGGTTCACCCCTCCACTTT. Translation gives CASSLTSGTGRGQGEGSPLHF.

This chain's CDR3 is CSASPRGQRAYEQYF. CDR3 DNA sequence: TGCAGTGCTAGTCCTAGGGGTCAGAGGGCCTACGAGCAGTACTTC. The chain links TRBV20-1 to TRBJ2-7; D assignment may be TRBD1 or TRBD2 (5 bases each). Germline loops: CDR1 DFQATT, CDR2 SNEGSKA (reference sequence). Between the trimmed V and J ends, which lost 3 bases and 2 bases, there was a span of 17 bases. CDR3 length: 15 residues.

This clonotype was picked up a small number of times. The chain has TRBV7-8 and TRBJ1-6; D is ambiguous. The CDR3 loop spans 16 amino acids. CDR1 is SGHVS, CDR2 FQNEAQ, per germline. The V gene lost 0 bases and the J gene lost 7 bases, with 13 bases spanning the gap. The DNA of the CDR3 is TGTGCCAGCAGCTTAGCGCCATGGGGTAACAATTCACCCCTCCACTTT. Residues: CASSLAPWGNNSPLHF.

Here the CDR3 reads CASSDLHADTQYF. CDR3 in DNA: TGTGCCAGCAGTGATTTGCATGCAGATACGCAGTATTTT. This rearrangement joins TRBV2 to TRBJ2-3; D remains unclear. The germline gives CDR1 SNHLY, CDR2 FYNNEI. This CDR3 comprises 13 residues. The V and J ends lost 3 bases and 4 bases respectively, with 8 bases between them.

A few counts support this clonotype. Here the CDR3 reads CASSTGRSYEQYF. The CDR3 nucleotides are TGTGCCAGCAGTACAGGGCGAAGCTACGAGCAGTACTTC. The genes are TRBV27 and TRBJ2-7, with a weak D call TRBD1 (6 bases). With 5 bases removed from V and 3 bases from J, the gap between germline ends came to 11 bases. The CDR3 runs 13 residues. CDR1 and CDR2 (germline): MNHEY, SMNVEV (reference sequence).

There are a few counts of this clonotype. The V call is TRBV24-1, the J call TRBJ2-1; no firm D call. CDR3 size: 13 residues. Germline lookup yields CDR1 KGHDR and CDR2 SFDVKD. V was shortened by 0 bases and J by 6 bases, with 5 bases between the two germline ends. CDR3 DNA: TGTGCCACCAGTGATTTGGTTGGCAATGAGCAGTTCTTC. Its protein product is CATSDLVGNEQFF.

The chain uses TRBV19 and TRBJ1-5; 8 bases map to TRBD1. This CDR3 has 14 residues. Germline V gene lookup returns CDR1 LNHDA and CDR2 SQIVND (reference sequence). V lost 6 bases to trimming and J lost 4 bases; unmatched junction nucleotides: 5. The CDR3, as DNA: TGTGCCAGTAGGGACAGGGCCCCTAATCAGCCCCAGCATTTT. Amino acid sequence: CASRDRAPNQPQHF.

This clonotype occurred a few times. The chain recombines TRBV4-3 with TRBJ2-7; 9 nucleotides agree with TRBD1. CDR1 LGHNA and CDR2 YSLEER come from the germline V gene. The CDR3 has 15 amino acids. Losses at the gene ends were 0 bases for V and 3 bases for J; bases not matched to a gene: 3. The CDR3 nucleotides read TGCGCCAGCAGCCAAGATCTGGACAGGGGCTACGAGCAGTACTTC. This codes for CASSQDLDRGYEQYF.

The chain employs TRBV6-1 and TRBJ2-1; D unclear. Trimming took 0 bases from V and 10 from J, leaving 13 bases between them. The CDR3 spans 14 residues. Germline V gene lookup returns CDR1 MNHNS and CDR2 SASEGT. The CDR3 nucleotides are TGTGCCAGCAGTGAAGCGGACCTCTTCGGGGAGCAGTTCTTC. This gives the protein CASSEADLFGEQFF.

This rearrangement joins TRBV12-3 or TRBV12-4 to TRBJ2-5; D is unresolved. V was clipped by 7 bases and J by 2 bases, with 8 bases between them. This CDR3 comprises 12 residues. The chain's CDR3 is CASTDGQETQYF. CDR3 nucleotide sequence: TGTGCCAGCACTGACGGTCAAGAGACCCAGTACTTC.

In DNA form, the CDR3 reads TGTGCCACTATGTGTGCTTCACCCCTCCACTTT. Translated, it gives CATMCASPLHF. The V gene is TRBV3-1, the J gene TRBJ1-6; D gene uncertain. Trimming shortened V by 10 bases and J by 9 bases, and 10 bases separated the two germline ends. This CDR3 is 11 amino acids long. The germline gives CDR1 LGHDT, CDR2 YNNKEL (reference sequence).

This CDR3 is CSVEGTARIQETQYF. CDR3 bases: TGCAGCGTTGAGGGTACAGCTCGTATCCAAGAGACCCAGTACTTC. The chain joins TRBV29-1 to TRBJ2-5, with D unresolved. Germline-derived CDR1 and CDR2 are SQVTM and ANQGSEA. Trimming removed 3 bases from V and 1 base from J, with 15 bases in between. There are 15 residues in the CDR3. Filled out from reference TRBV29-1 and TRBJ2-5, the complete variable domain reads SAVISQKPSRDICQRGTSLTIQCQVDSQVTMMFWYRQQPGQSLTLIATANQGSEATYESGFVIDKFPISRPNLTFSTLTVSNMSPEDSSIYLCSVEGTARIQETQYFGPGTRLLVL.

V gene TRBV21-1 combines with J gene TRBJ2-1; TRBD1 reflects the table's D call only, with no check against the DNA. TRBV21-1 is designated a pseudogene. CDR3 size: 16 residues. The CDR3 protein is CASSKVGGGEVDEQFF. CDR3 nucleotide sequence: TGTGCCAGCAGCAAAGTAGGTGGCGGAGAAGTCGATGAGCAGTTCTTC.

The sample holds many counts of this clonotype. The genes are TRBV7-9 and TRBJ2-7; 8 bases are shared with TRBD2. Germline CDR1 and CDR2: SEHNR and FQNEAQ (reference sequence). V dropped 1 base and J dropped 2; count of bases not matched to a gene: 7. The CDR3 totals 16 residues. CDR3 protein: CASSLDGSGTAYEQYF. The CDR3 DNA follows: TGTGCCAGCAGCTTAGATGGTAGCGGGACGGCCTACGAGCAGTACTTC.

This clonotype showed up just a few times. CDR3 sequence: CASSERVTGELFF. In DNA, the CDR3 is TGTGCCAGCAGTGAAAGGGTCACCGGGGAGCTGTTTTTT. The chain recombines TRBV6-1 with TRBJ2-2, with no clear D. The CDR3 consists of 13 residues. Trimming pared 2 bases from V and 4 bases from J, leaving 5 bases between. The germline V gene has CDR1 MNHNS and CDR2 SASEGT.

This clonotype occurred many times. The chain uses TRBV4-1 and TRBJ2-3; 8 bases match TRBD1. The CDR3 is 18 residues long. The germline CDR1 and CDR2 sequences are MGHRA and YSYEKL. Unmatched junction bases numbered 8, after V lost 0 bases and J lost 0 bases. The CDR3 protein is CASSQDPTGDVSTDTQYF. As DNA, the CDR3 is TGCGCCAGCAGCCAAGACCCGACAGGGGATGTCAGCACAGATACGCAGTATTTT.

The V gene is TRBV10-3, the J gene TRBJ1-2; no reliable D call. Germline V gene sequence: CDR1 ENHRY, CDR2 SYGVKD. V lost 4 bases to trimming and J lost 0 bases, with 6 bases between them. The CDR3 has 13 amino acids. CDR3 region: CAISGHTNYGYTF. CDR3 nucleotide sequence: TGTGCCATCAGTGGGCACACTAACTATGGCTACACCTTC.

The genes are TRBV12-3 or TRBV12-4 and TRBJ2-3; D not resolved. The V gene lost 1 base and the J gene lost 2 bases, with 10 bases spanning the gap. The CDR3 sequence is 15 residues long. The DNA for the CDR3 is TGTGCCAGCAGTTTAGAGGCCGCCACCACAGATACGCAGTATTTT. As protein: CASSLEAATTDTQYF.

Concerning this clonotype: One junction end does not reproduce the germline sequence, and a read error may be involved. The rearrangement joins TRBV11-2 to TRBJ2-1, with 10 bases identical to TRBD2. Germline assignment: CDR1 SGHAT and CDR2 FQNNGV. This CDR3 is built from 14 residues. For the CDR3, the DNA is TGTGCCAGCAGCTTGACCCGTCAGGGGACTAGCGTTGTGTTC. Protein sequence: CASSLTRQGTSVVF.

This clonotype was observed a handful of times. This chain links TRBV7-9 with TRBJ2-3; 9 bases align to TRBD2. This CDR3 region has 15 residues. The germline CDR1 and CDR2 sequences are SEHNR and FQNEAQ (reference sequence). J gave up 1 base and V 3 bases, and 2 bases lay outside the gene matches. The CDR3 spells CASSLQRGGTDTQYF. In nucleotides, the CDR3 is TGTGCCAGCAGCTTGCAGCGGGGGGGCACAGATACGCAGTATTTT.

The rearrangement links TRBV4-1 to TRBJ2-7; 10 bases fit TRBD2. The CDR3 is made up of 14 amino acids. Germline V gene sequence: CDR1 MGHRA, CDR2 YSYEKL. Trimming took 4 bases from V and 2 from J; bases not matched to a gene: 2. The chain's CDR3 is CASSLLAGAYEQYF. Written as DNA, the CDR3 is TGCGCCAGCAGCCTCCTAGCGGGGGCCTACGAGCAGTACTTC.

DNA of the CDR3: TGTGCCAGCAGCTTTGGGACAGGACCCTATGGCTACACCTTC. It is translated as CASSFGTGPYGYTF. This rearrangement joins TRBV7-8 to TRBJ1-2, with TRBD1 matching 8 bases. V gave up 3 bases and J gave up 4 bases; unmatched junction bases: 4. Germline lookup yields CDR1 SGHVS and CDR2 FQNEAQ. This CDR3 region has 14 residues.